This TCR beta chain was observed in a study of blood T cell repertoires in COVID-19. About the study: Sites across the United States, Italy and Spain contributed samples from acute and convalescent COVID-19. The analysed material was cDNA or gDNA that came from T cells, B-cell-depleted T cells, or PBMCs.

Authors' analysis steps: Quantification of nucleated cells was approximated via reference gene primer amplification. Assay: immunoSEQ multiplex PCR; the TCRdb copy retains only in-frame clones and omits some. D and trimming were read from the DNA, whereas the V and J calls and clone size are those reported in that table. The sample lists tens of thousands of clones, roughly 90% seen once, with 18% in the top ten. Germline assignment: CDR1 SGHRS and CDR2 YFSETQ. The CDR3 sequence is 15 residues long. After removal of 4 bases from V and 2 bases from J, the junction contained 5 bases not matched to a gene.

The receptor's source is a human donor in a cohort sampled during active COVID-19. The chain links TRBV5-1 to TRBJ1-1, with 10 bases matching TRBD1. Input material: peripheral blood. CDR3 protein: CASSPDRGINTEAFF. The DNA for the CDR3 is TGCGCCAGCAGCCCGGACAGGGGGATTAACACTGAAGCTTTCTTT.